This T cell receptor beta chain stems from a study of blood T cell repertoires in COVID-19 (dated by TCRdb to the early 2020s). Regarding the research as a whole: Collaborator samples came from the United States, Italy and Spain and covered acute and convalescent phases of COVID-19. The prospective study material was composed of cDNA or gDNA derived from T cells, B-cell-depleted T cells, or PBMCs. Where available, HLA class I and class II types were taken from metadata supplied by the sample provider and were not determined by assay-based typing. The samples were drawn from two sources: the first 160 participants of the ongoing ImmuneRACE study, and 1,200 or so subjects contributed by 6 global collaborators. The sample metadata nearly always contained a de-identified subject ID, COVID-19 status, age in years and sex. Deeply sampled blood TCRbeta repertoires from subjects exposed to, actively infected with, or recovered from COVID-19 were included in the dataset. The repertoires were made available in a free public database intended to serve as a resource for research on the immune response to SARS-CoV-2.

Enrolling through a virtual design, the prospective study's participants ranged in age from roughly 18 to 100 years and lived across roughly 24 United States geographic areas. In the prospective study, cohorts were assigned on the basis of participant-reported clinical history obtained from a screening survey and a study questionnaire. In the prospective study, mobile phlebotomists collected whole blood, serum and a nasopharyngeal or oropharyngeal swab from each participant. Over a roughly 2-month period, participants in the prospective study had the option of providing additional blood draws and questionnaires. Before DNA extraction, blood samples from the prospective study were shipped at room temperature or frozen. The full study reports these points: The quantity of clinical and demographic metadata differed by source and by participant and was supplied without curation.

The immunoSEQ Assay, a bias-controlled multiplex PCR, was used to amplify TCRbeta CDR3 regions from genomic DNA. Turning to the authors' computational methods: The number of nucleated cells in each sample was estimated from the amplification of reference gene primers within the assay. Sequence reads were collapsed and filtered to measure the absolute abundance of every unique TCRbeta CDR3 rearrangement. Productive Simpson clonality was computed per sample as the square root of Simpson's diversity index over productive rearrangements. The source is immuneACCESS, and TCRdb retained only in-frame sequences with V and J called. Part of the clones is not carried over; for the studies checked, unresolved V genes explain less than half of this, and the remainder is unexplained. V and J calls plus clone size are reproduced from that table; the DNA served to infer D and trimming. The sample yields about 270,000 clones; approximately 91% were counted once. The ten largest clones represent about 2.3% of the sample.

The CDR3 spans 16 residues, from the cysteine through the phenylalanine. Kept here is only the CDR3 DNA, which spans 48 bases and is read in frame from base 1. The V and J ends are trimmed by 6 bases and 0 bases, leaving 15 bases between them. According to the germline V gene, CDR1 reads ENHRY and CDR2 reads SYGVKD. About this clone: The antigen this receptor binds is unknown. No much larger clone exists at a distance of one base, and base qualities are not known.

Specimen: PBMCs or T cells enriched from blood (not recorded which). This chain joins TRBV10-3 to TRBJ1-3, with the D gene not confidently named. The receptor was isolated from a woman between 40 and 50 years old with acute COVID-19. The CDR3 here reads CAIRRGGASSGNTIYF. Read as DNA, the sequence is TGTGCCATCAGACGAGGTGGCGCTTCCTCTGGAAACACCATATATTTT.